This entry concerns a single TCR beta chain. As yet, its antigen is unknown. The V gene's germline CDR1 is SGHRS and CDR2 YFSETQ. Trimming at V came to 4 bases and at J to 1 base, leaving 10 bases not matched to a gene. This CDR3 has 16 residues. Using a J-beta primer mix together with a sample-barcoded 5' primer, a second PCR was run for roughly 7 to 12 cycles. Researchers report that each sample yielded at least 2.5 million CDR3-containing paired-end reads. TCRdb processed the 5' RACE reads anew with MiXCR; each CDR3 protein has one entry. This repertoire shows around 850,000 distinct CDR3 sequences, about 36% found once; its top ten account for around 13%. Per-sample yields of isolated PBMCs were at least 6 million. Every sample gave at least 5.5 micrograms of total RNA when it was extracted. This specimen comes from a study of blood T cells in healthy people across ages. Study findings and constraints: As age increased, TCR beta diversity per million T cells fell in a roughly linear fashion.

The sequenced sample was blood. This chain connects TRBV5-1 to TRBJ1-1, with TRBD1 matching 7 bases. The TCR originated in a man aged 18 to 29 in good health. The CDR3 nucleotides are TGCGCCAGCAGCATGCAAACCGGGACAGAGAACACTGAAGCTTTCTTT. Its translation is CASSMQTGTENTEAFF.